The clone carrying this T cell receptor beta chain was counted only a few times. The target antigen is unknown. The source of the sample is a study of identical twins. The study, taken as a whole, reports: Models underestimated out-of-frame TCR alpha sharing in monozygotic twins. Cord blood's abundant beta clonotypes had fewer insertions, unlike memory repertoires.

The CDR3 totals 16 residues. Germline V gene sequence: CDR1 MNHEY, CDR2 SMNVEV (reference sequence). The V end lost 7 bases, the J end lost 3 bases, and 18 bases lay between the germline ends. TCRdb recomputed calls from the 5' RACE reads with MiXCR, one row per CDR3 protein. The sample consists of around 300,000 distinct CDR3 sequences, about 8.9% of them appearing once. The data also belong to a second study, concerning yellow fever vaccine responses in identical twins. From that paper: Each twin's T cell response to the vaccine was reported to look partly convergent and partly personalized.

The clonotype comes from a young woman in good health. Sequencing was performed on memory (CD45RO+) T cells sorted from blood. This chain uses TRBV27 with TRBJ2-2; D possibly corresponds to TRBD2 (5 bases). This CDR3 is CASKSSGSADTGELFF. CDR3 DNA: TGTGCCAGCAAGTCATCGGGGTCAGCCGACACCGGGGAGCTGTTTTTT.